This TCR beta chain was recovered during a study of T cells after posttransplantation cyclophosphamide. Study outcomes and limitations: Donor-recipient repertoire similarity was low at 1-2 months, rising over year one. Skin or GI-infiltrating T cells shared few TRB sequences with blood. After PTCy, TRB diversity resembled that of CNI/methotrexate controls.

As for this clone: Its antigen is unidentified.

Only in-frame clones appear in the TCRdb table, and some are missing; sequencing was by immunoSEQ multiplex PCR. The sample carries some 20,000 clones, about 97% recorded once. The naive gate required viable CD3+CD4+ or CD3+CD8+ cells with CCR7+CD45RA+CD45RO-CD95-CD27+CD28+ phenotype. The ends were cut back, 2 bases at V and 6 bases at J, with 5 bases in the middle. The V gene's germline CDR1 is LNHDA and CDR2 SQIVND (reference sequence). The CDR3 has 12 residues. This receptor was obtained from a man aged 45-65 years in good health, CMV-negative, and a related stem cell transplant donor. The sequenced material came from naive CD4+ T cells sorted from PBMCs. This chain connects TRBV19 to TRBJ1-5; no clear D gene. In nucleotides, the CDR3 is TGTGCCAGTAGTATACGAGGTCAGCCCCAGCATTTT. It yields the protein CASSIRGQPQHF.